Below, one TCR beta chain is given with its context. As yet, its antigen is unknown. PCR employed 60 Vbeta and 13 Jbeta primers. Generated by immunoSEQ multiplex PCR, the TCRdb table keeps only in-frame clones and is missing some. Here the sample spans around 150,000 clones, around four fifths being singletons. The entry originates in a study of cytomegalovirus exposure and HLA in healthy donors. Study-wide findings and caveats: A highly shared variant cluster was judged a likely technical artifact. Later analysis associated a missense DCLRE1C variant with TCR beta V- and J-gene trimming. Earlier findings revealed that most TCR beta V segments proved productive either about 87% or about 30% of the time.

Each of the donors was a healthy bone marrow donor. The sequenced sample was PBMCs. The sequence was obtained from a male donor in good health and CMV-seronegative.

This chain's CDR3 is CASRLAGYNEQFF. Here the CDR3 DNA reads TGTGCCAGCAGACTAGCGGGGTACAATGAGCAGTTCTTC. V gene TRBV7-2 combines with J gene TRBJ2-1; TRBD2 matches at 10 bases. This CDR3 has 13 amino acids. Germline V CDR1 and CDR2: SGHTA, FQGNSA. V shed 6 bases, J shed 4 bases, and the junction held 0 bases outside the gene matches.